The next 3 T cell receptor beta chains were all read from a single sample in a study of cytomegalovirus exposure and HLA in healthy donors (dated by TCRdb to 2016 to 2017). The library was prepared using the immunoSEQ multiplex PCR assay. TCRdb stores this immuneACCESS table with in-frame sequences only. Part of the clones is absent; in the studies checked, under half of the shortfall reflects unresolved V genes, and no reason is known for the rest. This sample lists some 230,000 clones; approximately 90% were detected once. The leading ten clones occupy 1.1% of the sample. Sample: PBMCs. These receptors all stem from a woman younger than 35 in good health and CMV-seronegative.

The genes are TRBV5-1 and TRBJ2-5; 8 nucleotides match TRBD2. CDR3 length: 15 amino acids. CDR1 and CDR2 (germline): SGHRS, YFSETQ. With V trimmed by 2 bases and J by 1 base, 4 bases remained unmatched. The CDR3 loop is CASSLREGFQETQYF. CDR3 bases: TGCGCCAGCAGCTTACGGGAGGGCTTCCAAGAGACCCAGTACTTC.

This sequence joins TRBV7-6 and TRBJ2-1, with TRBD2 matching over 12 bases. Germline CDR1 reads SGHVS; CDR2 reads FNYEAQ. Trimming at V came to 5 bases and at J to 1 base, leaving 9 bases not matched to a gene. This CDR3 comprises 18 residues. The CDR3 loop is CASSPGTSGFRSYNEQFF. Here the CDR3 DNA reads TGTGCCAGCAGCCCCGGGACTAGCGGGTTTAGATCCTACAATGAGCAGTTCTTC.

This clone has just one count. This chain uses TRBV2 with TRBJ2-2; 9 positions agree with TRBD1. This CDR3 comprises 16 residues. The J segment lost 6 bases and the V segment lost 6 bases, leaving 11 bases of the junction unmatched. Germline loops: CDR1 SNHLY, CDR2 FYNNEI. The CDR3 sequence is CASRPGTGTNAGELFF. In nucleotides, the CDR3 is TGTGCCAGCAGACCCGGGACAGGGACCAACGCCGGGGAGCTGTTTTTT. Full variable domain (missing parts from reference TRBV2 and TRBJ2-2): EPEVTQTPSHQVTQMGQEVILRCVPISNHLYFYWYRQILGQKVEFLVSFYNNEISEKSEIFDDQFSVERPDGSNFTLKIRSTKLEDSAMYFCASRPGTGTNAGELFFGEGSRLTVL.